This passage covers 17 T cell receptor beta chains from one sample sequenced in a study of blood T cell repertoires in COVID-19. Measured with immunoSEQ multiplex PCR; TCRdb has only the in-frame clones, and not every one. The profile shows 190,000 or so clones, around nine tenths of them singletons. The sequenced sample consisted of peripheral blood. The receptors here all came from a woman in her late teens or twenties who had recovered from COVID-19.

The chain uses TRBV25-1 and TRBJ2-5; 9 positions match TRBD1. The CDR3 runs to 14 residues. Germline CDR1 reads MGHDK; CDR2 reads SYGVNS. V shed 4 bases, J shed 9 bases, and the junction held 9 bases outside the gene matches. The CDR3 coding sequence is TGTGCCAGCAGTGTAGCAGGGACAGGGTGGTCCCAGTACTTC. Its translation: CASSVAGTGWSQYF.

The CDR3 region is CASSRQGSGYGYTF. CDR3 coding DNA: TGTGCCAGCAGTAGACAGGGATCGGGCTATGGCTACACCTTC. V gene TRBV2 combines with J gene TRBJ1-2; 7 bases match TRBD1. V shed 5 bases and J 4 bases; nucleotides not matched to a gene: 7. CDR1 is SNHLY, CDR2 FYNNEI, per germline. CDR3 length: 14 residues.

The chain carries TRBV7-9 and TRBJ1-2; the match to TRBD1 covers 9 bases. V gave up 6 bases and J gave up 3 bases; unmatched junction bases: 5. Germline V gene data show CDR1 as SEHNR and CDR2 as FQNEAQ (reference sequence). The CDR3 totals 14 residues. In DNA, the CDR3 is TGTGCCAGCAGTACTGGACAGGGGTACTATGGCTACACCTTC. It is translated as CASSTGQGYYGYTF.

The rearrangement uses TRBV6-5 and TRBJ1-2; 9 bases align to TRBD1. Germline-derived CDR1 and CDR2 are MNHEY and SVGAGI. This CDR3 has 16 amino acids. Unmatched junction bases numbered 7, after V lost 4 bases and J lost 1 base. The CDR3 loop reads CASSFVPGQGNYGYTF. The CDR3 DNA sequence: TGTGCCAGCAGTTTTGTCCCGGGACAGGGTAACTATGGCTACACCTTC.

The chain couples TRBV29-1 to TRBJ2-5, with a weak D call TRBD1 (5 bases). Germline CDR1 reads SQVTM; CDR2 reads ANQGSEA. There are 13 residues in the CDR3. V was pared by 1 base and J by 1 base, with 7 bases between. CDR3: CSVEGRAQETQYF. The CDR3 coding sequence is TGCAGCGTTGAAGGCAGGGCCCAAGAGACCCAGTACTTC.

The chain couples TRBV6-6 to TRBJ1-2, with a possible D match to TRBD1 (6 bases). Per the germline V gene, CDR1 is MNHNY and CDR2 is SVGAGI (reference sequence). V lost 6 bases, J lost 2 bases, and 13 bases lay in between. CDR3 length: 14 residues. In DNA form, the CDR3 reads TGTGCCAGCAGCTTAACCGGACAGAACTATGGCTACACCTTC. Its translation is CASSLTGQNYGYTF.

This clone was picked up a small number of times. The gene calls are TRBV5-4 and TRBJ1-2, with 9 bases lining up with TRBD1. The CDR3 contains 15 residues. V lost 2 bases, J lost 8 bases, and 10 bases stayed unmatched. CDR1 and CDR2 from the germline V gene are SGHNT and YYREEE (reference sequence). Written as DNA, the CDR3 is TGTGCCAGCAGCTTACCGGGACAGGGTCTCCAGGGCTACACCTTC. Protein sequence: CASSLPGQGLQGYTF.

This clone was observed a few times. This chain uses TRBV5-1 with TRBJ2-1; D is unresolved. The germline V gene has CDR1 SGHRS and CDR2 YFSETQ. Trimming stripped 0 bases from V and 0 bases from J, with 4 bases between. There are 14 residues in the CDR3. The CDR3 sequence: CASSLAFSYNEQFF. The CDR3 region has the DNA TGCGCCAGCAGCTTGGCTTTCTCCTACAATGAGCAGTTCTTC.

The V gene is TRBV13, the J gene TRBJ1-1; D is uncertain. This CDR3 spans 11 amino acids. The V and J ends lost 4 bases and 7 bases respectively, with 7 bases between them. Germline V CDR1 and CDR2: PRHDT, FYEKMQ (reference sequence). The CDR3 DNA reads as TGTGCCAGCAGCTCCCGTTTTGAAGCTTTCTTT. Translating it yields CASSSRFEAFF.

Points on this clone: The same CDR3 arises from other DNA sequences in this sample as well. The genes are TRBV19 and TRBJ1-2; D call uncertain. Trimming removed 3 bases at V and 8 bases at J, with 10 bases between. This CDR3 spans 12 amino acids. Germline loops: CDR1 LNHDA, CDR2 SQIVND (reference sequence). This chain's CDR3 is CASSIGGGGYTF. The CDR3 DNA sequence: TGTGCCAGTAGTATTGGAGGTGGCGGCTACACCTTC.

This clone was counted only a few times. The chain is built from TRBV10-3 and TRBJ1-1; 10 bases agree with TRBD1. Unmatched junction bases numbered 5, after V lost 6 bases and J lost 1 base. CDR3 length equals 15 residues. Germline CDR1 ENHRY, CDR2 SYGVKD. CDR3 loop: CAISLTGGGNTEAFF. The CDR3 DNA is TGTGCCATCAGCCTGACAGGGGGCGGGAACACTGAAGCTTTCTTT.

This clone has just one count. V gene TRBV4-1 combines with J gene TRBJ2-3, with TRBD1 matching over 9 bases. The CDR3 covers 16 residues. The germline V gene encodes CDR1 MGHRA and CDR2 YSYEKL. Trimming at V came to 4 bases and at J to 6 bases, leaving 11 bases not matched to a gene. CDR3 region: CASSPEPGQGGDTQYF. DNA of the CDR3: TGCGCCAGCAGCCCAGAACCGGGACAGGGAGGGGATACGCAGTATTTT.

CDR3 in amino acids: CASSRGVPSTTNEKLFF. In DNA, the CDR3 is TGTGCCAGCAGCCGCGGGGTTCCTTCTACAACTAATGAAAAACTGTTTTTT. The V call is TRBV7-6, the J call TRBJ1-4; D remains ambiguous. The length of the CDR3 is 17 residues. Trimming stripped 5 bases from V and 0 bases from J, with 16 bases between. CDR1 is SGHVS and CDR2 is FNYEAQ in the germline V gene.

The chain couples TRBV6-1 to TRBJ2-7; D is unclear. This CDR3 comprises 16 residues. Trimming stripped 2 bases from V and 4 bases from J, with 18 bases between. In germline, CDR1 is MNHNS, CDR2 SASEGT. The CDR3: CASSETPTGSRYEQYF. In DNA, the CDR3 is TGTGCCAGCAGTGAAACCCCGACCGGGTCGCGGTACGAGCAGTACTTC.

The chain combines TRBV24-1 with TRBJ2-5, with 7 bases aligning to TRBD1. The V and J ends lost 3 bases and 3 bases, in that order; junction bases with no gene match: 3. There are 14 residues in the CDR3. The germline CDR1 and CDR2 sequences are KGHDR and SFDVKD. This CDR3 is CATSDTTGKETQYF. The DNA of the CDR3 is TGTGCCACCAGTGATACGACAGGGAAAGAGACCCAGTACTTC.

The chain combines TRBV5-5 with TRBJ2-6; unclear D gene. The CDR3 contains 17 residues. CDR1 and CDR2 (germline): SGHKS, YYEKEE (reference sequence). V was shortened by 2 bases and J by 0 bases, with 12 bases between the two germline ends. The CDR3 region has the DNA TGTGCCAGCAGCTTACTGTACTCAAGCTCTGGGGCCAACGTCCTGACTTTC. Its protein is CASSLLYSSSGANVLTF.

This clone has a handful of counts. The genes are TRBV6-1 and TRBJ2-5, with 10 bases lining up with TRBD2. Germline V CDR1 and CDR2: MNHNS, SASEGT. V lost 3 bases, J lost 2 bases, and 3 bases stayed unmatched. The CDR3 spans 15 residues. In DNA, the CDR3 is TGTGCCAGCAGTGATCAAGCGGGGGGGCAAGAGACCCAGTACTTC. Amino acids: CASSDQAGGQETQYF.